A single sample gave rise to the 8 T cell receptor beta chains below, sequenced in a study of shared clonotypes between healthy human individuals. The repertoire was sequenced with immunoSEQ multiplex PCR; TCRdb's copy has only in-frame clones and lacks some. Of 470,000 or so clones in the sample, over 70% were seen once. Sequencing was done on a sample of PBMCs. Every receptor here comes from a woman in her forties in good health. Some clones in this sample may be carry-over from other donors' samples.

The J gene is TRBJ2-3, the V gene TRBV10-1; D gene uncertain. The V end was cut by 11 bases, the J end by 10 bases, with 10 bases between. Germline V gene sequence: CDR1 WNHNN, CDR2 SYGVQD (reference sequence). This CDR3 is 9 amino acids long. CDR3 nucleotides: TGCGCCGGACGGCTAGCGCAGTATTTT. This encodes CAGRLAQYF.

The chain links TRBV4-3 to TRBJ2-1; no definite D call. This CDR3 has 13 amino acids. Germline-derived CDR1 and CDR2 are LGHNA and YSLEER. V lost 0 bases and J 10 bases, leaving 10 bases between the germline ends. Here the CDR3 DNA reads TGCGCCAGCAGCCAAGATCGCCAAGGAGAGCAGTTCTTC. Amino acids: CASSQDRQGEQFF.

The V gene is TRBV27, the J gene TRBJ2-1; D is possibly TRBD2 (5 bases). The V end was cut by 6 bases, the J end by 1 base, with 16 bases between. The CDR3 has 16 residues. Germline V CDR1 and CDR2: MNHEY, SMNVEV (reference sequence). In nucleotides, the CDR3 is TGTGCCAGCAGGACCTACGCGGGTAGATCCTACAATGAGCAGTTCTTC. Protein product: CASRTYAGRSYNEQFF.

V is TRBV7-9 and J is TRBJ2-7; the match to TRBD2 covers 8 bases. Trimming cost V 4 bases and J 8 bases; bases outside gene matches: 16. From germline, CDR1 is SEHNR and CDR2 FQNEAQ (reference sequence). The CDR3 spans 16 residues. As DNA, the CDR3 is TGTGCCAGCAGCTCACGTGGACAGAGCGGGGGTACGAAGCAGTACTTC. Amino acids: CASSSRGQSGGTKQYF.

V is TRBV19 and J is TRBJ1-1; TRBD1 is a possible D gene (5 bases). Trimming removed 8 bases from V and 0 bases from J, with 10 bases in between. The length of the CDR3 is 13 residues. Germline values: CDR1 LNHDA, CDR2 SQIVND (reference sequence). CDR3 loop: CASGGPVNTEAFF. The DNA of the CDR3 is TGTGCCAGTGGGGGACCGGTGAACACTGAAGCTTTCTTT.

The gene calls are TRBV2 and TRBJ2-1; D unclear. The germline V gene has CDR1 SNHLY and CDR2 FYNNEI. The V end lost 8 bases, the J end lost 9 bases, and 14 bases lay between the germline ends. The CDR3 consists of 12 residues. The CDR3 spells CASLKGLCEQFF. The CDR3 DNA reads TGTGCCAGCTTAAAGGGCCTGTGTGAGCAGTTCTTC.

The chain links TRBV7-6 to TRBJ2-5, with D possibly matching TRBD2 (6 bases). CDR1 is SGHVS and CDR2 is FNYEAQ in the germline V gene. This CDR3 has 14 residues. With 1 base removed from V and 1 base from J, the gap between germline ends came to 7 bases. The CDR3 DNA reads as TGTGCCAGCAGCTTAGTGGGACTCCAAGAGACCCAGTACTTC. As protein: CASSLVGLQETQYF.

This rearrangement joins TRBV2 to TRBJ1-5, with 8 bases fitting TRBD1. The CDR3 has 11 residues. In germline, CDR1 is SNHLY, CDR2 FYNNEI. Unmatched junction bases numbered 3, after V lost 6 bases and J lost 11 bases. In DNA form, the CDR3 reads TGTGCCAGCAGCCAGACAGGGGCCCAGCATTTT. It specifies CASSQTGAQHF.